Each of the 16 T cell receptor beta chains below was sequenced from the same sample in a study of technical replicates of blood from several donors. Clones were read by immunoSEQ multiplex PCR, and TCRdb kept only the in-frame ones, dropping some. The table has 13,000 or so clones, 86% seen once. Sequencing used PBMCs. These TCRs come from a human donor in good health.

The rearrangement joins TRBV6-5 to TRBJ1-4; no definite D call. V dropped 0 bases and J dropped 3 bases, with 8 bases sitting between them. Per germline, CDR1 MNHEY and CDR2 SVGAGI. The CDR3 has 15 residues. The CDR3 bases are TGTGCCAGCAGTTACTCGGGAGCCTCTAATGAAAAACTGTTTTTT. Its translation is CASSYSGASNEKLFF.

CDR3 in DNA: TGTGCCAGCAGGCCCAGGGGTGGGAGCAATCAGCCCCAGCATTTT. It encodes CASRPRGGSNQPQHF. The rearrangement joins TRBV6-5 to TRBJ1-5, with D possibly being TRBD1 (6 bases). This CDR3 comprises 15 residues. The germline CDR1 and CDR2 sequences are MNHEY and SVGAGI. Trimming cost V 6 bases and J 1 base, with 13 bases left between them.

The genes are TRBV4-2 and TRBJ2-1; TRBD1 agrees at 8 bases. Germline trimming cut 6 bases from V and 0 bases from J; bases unmatched to any gene: 7. Germline V gene lookup returns CDR1 LGHNA and CDR2 YNFKEQ. The CDR3 has 16 residues. CDR3 sequence reads: CASSYGQGRSYNEQFF. For the CDR3, the DNA is TGTGCCAGCAGTTACGGACAGGGCCGCTCCTACAATGAGCAGTTCTTC.

J is TRBJ2-3 and V is TRBV9; 8 bases fit TRBD2. The CDR3 has 15 residues. Germline V gene sequence: CDR1 SGDLS, CDR2 YYNGEE. V dropped 10 bases and J dropped 4; count of bases not matched to a gene: 14. The CDR3 bases are TGTGCCTCCCGGCGCAGCGGGAGTGGTTCAGATACGCAGTATTTT. It is translated as CASRRSGSGSDTQYF.

The CDR3 protein is CASSLAGSEAFF. The CDR3 coding sequence is TGTGCCAGCAGCTTGGCGGGGTCCGAAGCTTTCTTT. The V gene is TRBV5-4, the J gene TRBJ1-1; no definite D call. CDR1 SGHNT and CDR2 YYREEE come from the germline V gene (reference sequence). V was cut by 0 bases and J by 8 bases, with 8 bases left in between. This CDR3 comprises 12 residues.

The CDR3 sequence: CASSLNTDGYTF. CDR3 nucleotide sequence: TGTGCCAGCAGCTTAAATACTGATGGCTACACCTTC. The gene calls are TRBV7-9 and TRBJ1-2; the D is unclear. Trimming shortened V by 2 bases and J by 6 bases, and 7 bases separated the two germline ends. Germline CDR1 reads SEHNR; CDR2 reads FQNEAQ (reference sequence). The CDR3 is 12 amino acids.

V gene TRBV19 combines with J gene TRBJ1-5; 9 bases are a match to TRBD1. The CDR3 runs 14 residues. CDR1 is LNHDA, CDR2 SQIVND, per germline (reference sequence). V gave up 6 bases and J gave up 7 bases; unmatched junction bases: 7. CDR3 sequence: CASSPGQGGQPQHF. As DNA, the CDR3 is TGTGCCAGTAGCCCGGGACAGGGCGGCCAGCCCCAGCATTTT. Full variable domain (remainder filled in from reference TRBV19 and TRBJ1-5): DGGITQSPKYLFRKEGQNVTLSCEQNLNHDAMYWYRQDPGQGLRLIYYSQIVNDFQKGDIAEGYSVSREKKESFPLTVTSAQKNPTAFYLCASSPGQGGQPQHFGDGTRLSIL.

The chain uses TRBV5-4 and TRBJ1-1, with TRBD1 identical over 7 bases. Unmatched junction bases numbered 12, after V lost 7 bases and J lost 0 bases. Per the germline V gene, CDR1 is SGHNT and CDR2 is YYREEE (reference sequence). The CDR3 is 16 residues long. The CDR3 bases are TGTGCCAGCCAGATAACAGGGGACCTCATGAACACTGAAGCTTTCTTT. Its protein product is CASQITGDLMNTEAFF.

V usage is TRBV15 and J usage is TRBJ2-1; TRBD2 agrees at 10 bases. Germline assignment: CDR1 LNHNV and CDR2 YYDKDF (reference sequence). The CDR3 contains 16 residues. V gave up 0 bases and J gave up 6 bases; unmatched junction bases: 5. The CDR3 DNA sequence: TGTGCCACCAGCAGAGATATGGCTAGCGGGGGCAATGAGCAGTTCTTC. Residues: CATSRDMASGGNEQFF.

The genes are TRBV10-3 and TRBJ2-3, with D perhaps TRBD1 (6 bases). Trimming shortened V by 10 bases and J by 0 bases, and 17 bases separated the two germline ends. Germline V gene sequence: CDR1 ENHRY, CDR2 SYGVKD. The CDR3 loop spans 15 amino acids. The DNA for the CDR3 is TGTGCCACGGGGACATCCGAAACTAGCACAGATACGCAGTATTTT. It yields the protein CATGTSETSTDTQYF.

This clone was counted once. Other DNA sequences in this sample translate to the same CDR3. The chain is built from TRBV6-4 and TRBJ2-1, with 12 bases identical to TRBD2. This CDR3 contains 16 residues. The trim removed 3 bases at V and 4 bases at J, leaving 4 bases unmatched. From germline, CDR1 is MRHNA and CDR2 SNTAGT. The CDR3 protein is CASSETSGSGYNEQFF. CDR3 coding DNA: TGTGCCAGCAGTGAGACTAGCGGGAGCGGATACAATGAGCAGTTCTTC.

There are a few counts of this clone. The chain recombines TRBV12-5 with TRBJ1-5; D is ambiguous. The V and J ends lost 1 base and 0 bases respectively, with 4 bases between them. There are 14 residues in the CDR3. Germline-derived CDR1 and CDR2 are LGHNT and FRNRAP. The CDR3 is CASGLEYSNQPQHF. The CDR3 nucleotides are TGTGCTAGTGGTTTGGAATATAGCAATCAGCCCCAGCATTTT.

This sequence joins TRBV18 and TRBJ2-7; TRBD2 matches 9 bases. The germline CDR1 and CDR2 sequences are KGHSH and LQKENI. Trimming took 6 bases from V and 2 from J; bases not matched to a gene: 8. The CDR3 is made up of 15 amino acids. CDR3 sequence reads: CASSRTSVQPYEQYF. CDR3 bases: TGTGCCAGCTCGAGGACTAGCGTGCAGCCCTACGAGCAGTACTTC.

This clone was counted a single time. At one boundary the junction diverges from the germline segment, which might be a read error. The V gene is TRBV29-1, the J gene TRBJ1-5; D gene unclear. The CDR3 sequence is 11 residues long. Germline V gene lookup returns CDR1 SQVTM and CDR2 ANQGSEA. The CDR3 nucleotides read TGCAGCGTTGATAGCCATCAGCCCCAGCATTTT. Its translation: CSVDSHQPQHF.

The rearrangement links TRBV5-4 to TRBJ1-1; TRBD1 is a possible D gene (6 bases). With 0 bases removed from V and 11 bases from J, the gap between germline ends came to 14 bases. Per germline, CDR1 SGHNT and CDR2 YYREEE (reference sequence). The CDR3 totals 13 residues. The CDR3 nucleotides are TGTGCCAGCAGCTTGGCAGGGGTTGAGGGGGCTTTCTTT. Its translation is CASSLAGVEGAFF.

The rearrangement links TRBV29-1 to TRBJ2-7, with a possible D match to TRBD2 (6 bases). The CDR3 contains 15 residues. Germline V gives CDR1 SQVTM, CDR2 ANQGSEA. Deletions cut 1 base from V and 1 base from J, with 14 bases between. CDR3 nucleotide sequence: TGCAGCGTTGAAGTGAATCAGGGACTGTCCTACGAGCAGTACTTC. It yields the protein CSVEVNQGLSYEQYF.